This is a list of T cell receptor beta chains from one sample in a study of T cell clones after liver transplantation. Libraries were prepared by immunoSEQ multiplex PCR; TCRdb keeps only in-frame clonotypes and omits some of them. Of approximately 100,000 clones in the sample, roughly 80% were seen once. The input for sequencing was CD4+ T cells from blood, taken before liver transplant. The receptors originated from a human donor who received a liver transplant. The CDR3 runs from the conserved cysteine through the conserved F or W. A D gene is named only where the DNA matches it firmly. A row's size may be missing; if present it is once, few, many or a size class.

>NA|TRBV5-1|TRBJ2-2|TRBD2
TGCGCCAGCAGGGCCGGGACTAGCGACGGCGGGGAGCTGTTTTTT
CASRAGTSDGGELFF
>NA|TRBV27|TRBJ1-5|NA
TGTGCCAGCAGTTCACCGGGACTGAGTGGCAATCAGCCCCAGCATTTT
CASSSPGLSGNQPQHF
>once|TRBV27|TRBJ1-1|TRBD1
TGTGCCAGCAGTTTGCCTCGGACAGGGGCGGGCACTGAAGCTTTCTTT
CASSLPRTGAGTEAFF
>NA|TRBV6-5|TRBJ2-3|NA
TGTGCCAGCAGTTACGAAGCAGGGAGACCAGATACGCAGTATTTT
CASSYEAGRPDTQYF
>few|TRBV6-5|TRBJ1-5|NA
TGTGCCAGCAGCGGGTCCCGAGTCGGGCCCCAGCATTTT
CASSGSRVGPQHF
>NA|TRBV2|TRBJ2-7|NA
TGTGCCAGCGTCTCCGGATTGAACTCCTACGAGCAGTACTTC
CASVSGLNSYEQYF
>NA|TRBV7-9|TRBJ2-1|NA
TGTGCCAGCAGCGAAGAGGCTTACTCCGGGGAGCAGTTCTTC
CASSEEAYSGEQFF
>NA|TRBV9|TRBJ1-1|TRBD1
TGTGCCAGCAGCCGAGGGGGCGTCACTGAAGCTTTCTTT
CASSRGGVTEAFF
>NA|TRBV19|TRBJ2-3|TRBD2
TGTGCCAGTAGTATGTCCCTAGCGGGAGGGTCTGATACGCAGTATTTT
CASSMSLAGGSDTQYF
>NA|TRBV6-5|TRBJ1-1|TRBD1
TGTGCCAGCAGTTACCCCGACAGGGGAAAAGCTTTCTTT
CASSYPDRGKAFF
>NA|TRBV7-3|TRBJ2-2|TRBD2
TGTGCCAGCAGGCAACGAGGTCCGGCGGGAGAGACCGGGGAGCTGTTTTTT
CASRQRGPAGETGELFF
>few|TRBV21-1|TRBJ1-5|NA
TGTGCCAGCAGCAAAGGTTCCCTCAAGTCGGACAGGGGACACCAGCCCCAGCATTTT
CASSKGSLKSDRGHQPQHF
>few|TRBV7-2|TRBJ2-7|NA
TGTGCCAGCAGCTTAGCGACAGGAGACTACGAGCAGTACTTC
CASSLATGDYEQYF